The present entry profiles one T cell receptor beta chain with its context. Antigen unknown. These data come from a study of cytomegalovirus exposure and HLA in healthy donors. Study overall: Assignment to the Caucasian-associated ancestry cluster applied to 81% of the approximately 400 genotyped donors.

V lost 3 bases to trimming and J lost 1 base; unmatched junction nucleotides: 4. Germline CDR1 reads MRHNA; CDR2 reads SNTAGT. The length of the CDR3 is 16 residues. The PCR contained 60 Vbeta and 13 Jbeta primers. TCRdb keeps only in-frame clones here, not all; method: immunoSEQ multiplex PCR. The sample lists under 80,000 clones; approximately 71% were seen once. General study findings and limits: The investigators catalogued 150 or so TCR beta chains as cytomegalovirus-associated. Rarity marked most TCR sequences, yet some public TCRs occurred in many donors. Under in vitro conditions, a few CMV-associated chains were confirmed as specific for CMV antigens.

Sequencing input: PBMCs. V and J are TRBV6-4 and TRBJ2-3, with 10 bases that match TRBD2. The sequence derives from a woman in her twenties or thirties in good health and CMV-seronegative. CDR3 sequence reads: CASSELAGGGTDTQYF. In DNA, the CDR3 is TGTGCCAGCAGTGAATTAGCGGGGGGCGGCACAGATACGCAGTATTTT.